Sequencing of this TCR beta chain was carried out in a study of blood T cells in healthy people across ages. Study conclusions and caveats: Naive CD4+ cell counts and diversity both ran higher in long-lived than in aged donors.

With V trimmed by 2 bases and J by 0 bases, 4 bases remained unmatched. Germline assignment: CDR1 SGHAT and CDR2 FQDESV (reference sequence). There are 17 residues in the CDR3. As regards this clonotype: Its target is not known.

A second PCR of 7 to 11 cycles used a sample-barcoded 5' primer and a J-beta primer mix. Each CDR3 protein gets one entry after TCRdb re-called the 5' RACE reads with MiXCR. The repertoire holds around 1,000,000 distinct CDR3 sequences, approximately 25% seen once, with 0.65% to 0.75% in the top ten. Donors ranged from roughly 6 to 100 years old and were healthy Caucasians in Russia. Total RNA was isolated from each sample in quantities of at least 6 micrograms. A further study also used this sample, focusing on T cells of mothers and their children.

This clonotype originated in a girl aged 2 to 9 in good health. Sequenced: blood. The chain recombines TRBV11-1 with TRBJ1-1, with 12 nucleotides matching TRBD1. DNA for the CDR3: TGTGCCAGCAGCTTATGGGACAGGGGGCTCTTGAACACTGAAGCTTTCTTT. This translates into CASSLWDRGLLNTEAFF.